This entry is about one TCR beta chain. What it binds is not known. Vbeta (60) and Jbeta (13) primers were used in the PCR. The repertoire was sequenced with immunoSEQ multiplex PCR; TCRdb's copy has only in-frame clones and lacks some. The sample shows 150,000 to 180,000 clones, approximately 77% of them seen only once. The CDR3 has 15 amino acids. V lost 2 bases, J lost 1 base, and 15 bases lay in between. Germline CDR1 is GTSNPN and CDR2 is SVGIG (reference sequence). This entry belongs to a study of cytomegalovirus exposure and HLA in healthy donors. Study-level findings and limits: Follow-up analysis seemed to connect common viral pathogens with several of the most significant clusters identified.

The sample was PBMCs. The sequence was collected from a man younger than 35 in good health and CMV-seronegative. The chain is built from TRBV30 and TRBJ2-7; possible D gene TRBD1, 5 bases. CDR3 in amino acids: CAWSLAGRMSYEQYF. CDR3 coding DNA: TGTGCCTGGAGTCTCGCAGGGCGAATGTCCTACGAGCAGTACTTC.